Shown below are 25 T cell receptor beta chains from a single sample sequenced in a study of immune heterogeneity within non-small cell lung tumors. Template came from bulk tumor genomic DNA, at 600 ng per sample. Every primary tumor yielded several biopsies, spaced far apart, that were taken during surgery. The patients were newly diagnosed with non-small cell lung cancer, had not been treated, and had curative surgery. It was a multiplex PCR that amplified TCR beta CDR3, with 32 V and 13 J primers. TCRdb re-analysed the multiplex PCR reads in MiXCR, keeping a single row per CDR3 protein. In the table there are 11,000 or so distinct CDR3 sequences, 25% to 30% of which are singletons. Sequencing was carried out using lung tumor tissue. These receptors all come from a man aged 50 to 60 with non-small cell lung cancer.

This chain links TRBV10-3 with TRBJ2-2; no firm D call. V was trimmed by 7 bases and J by 5 bases, leaving 8 bases between them. This CDR3 is 12 amino acids long. Looked up from germline, CDR1 is ENHRY and CDR2 is SYGVKD. The CDR3 DNA reads TGTGCCATCAAAGACGTGACCGGGGAGCTGTTTTTT. It specifies CAIKDVTGELFF.

The chain recombines TRBV28 with TRBJ2-2; a possible D gene is TRBD1 (6 bases). This CDR3 is 14 amino acids long. Germline V CDR1 and CDR2: MDHEN, SYDVKM. Trimming stripped 7 bases from V and 6 bases from J, with 15 bases between. CDR3 nucleotides: TGTGCCAGCACCTCTGGGAACAGGGCCGGGGAGCTGTTTTTT. Translated: CASTSGNRAGELFF. The entire variable domain, with the rest obtained from reference TRBV28 and TRBJ2-2, is as follows: DVKVTQSSRYLVKRTGEKVFLECVQDMDHENMFWYRQDPGLGLRLIYFSYDVKMKEKGDIPEGYSVSREKKERFSLILESASTNQTSMYLCASTSGNRAGELFFGEGSRLTVL.

This clonotype was seen many times. This chain links TRBV28 with TRBJ2-2; the D is unclear. The length of the CDR3 is 12 residues. The germline CDR1 and CDR2 sequences are MDHEN and SYDVKM. V gave up 4 bases and J gave up 4 bases, with 4 bases separating them. CDR3 region: CASSYPTGELFF. Here the CDR3 DNA reads TGTGCCAGCAGTTACCCCACCGGGGAGCTGTTTTTT.

This clonotype came up once. A clone one base away is much larger, so this may be a read error. The rearrangement uses TRBV9 and TRBJ2-7; D uncertain. The CDR3 extends over 14 amino acids. CDR1 is SGDLS, CDR2 YYNGEE, per germline. The CDR3 coding sequence is TGTGCCAGCAGCGTGGGTGAGCCCTCCTACGACCAGTACTTC. This encodes CASSVGEPSYDQYF.

This clonotype is a singleton in its sample. The chain couples TRBV6-1 to TRBJ2-3; 8 nucleotides line up with TRBD2. The CDR3 consists of 16 residues. Germline V CDR1 and CDR2: MNHNS, SASEGT. V shed 8 bases and J 2 bases; nucleotides not matched to a gene: 12. CDR3 sequence (DNA): TGTGCCAGCGGACCCGTACTAGCGGAGCCCACAGATACGCAGTATTTT. As protein: CASGPVLAEPTDTQYF.

The V and J genes are TRBV7-9 and TRBJ1-4, with TRBD1 identical over 8 bases. Trimming at V came to 2 bases and at J to 6 bases, leaving 14 bases not matched to a gene. CDR1 is SEHNR, CDR2 FQNEAQ, per germline (reference sequence). The CDR3 extends over 18 amino acids. CDR3 in amino acids: CASSLYTTGGVFDEKLFF. CDR3 in DNA: TGTGCCAGCAGCTTATATACAACAGGGGGGGTATTCGATGAAAAACTGTTTTTT.

This clonotype was counted at least ten times. The chain has TRBV2 and TRBJ2-6; no reliable D call. The germline V gene has CDR1 SNHLY and CDR2 FYNNEI. With 3 bases removed from V and 0 bases from J, the gap between germline ends came to 9 bases. This CDR3 is built from 16 residues. The CDR3 region has the DNA TGTGCCAGCAGTGATGGTATCGGCTCTGGGGCCAACGTCCTGACTTTC. Its protein is CASSDGIGSGANVLTF.

This clonotype is large by share. The chain joins TRBV6-1 to TRBJ2-1; 10 bases match TRBD1. The CDR3 consists of 15 residues. Trimming cost V 6 bases and J 3 bases; bases outside gene matches: 5. The germline V gene encodes CDR1 MNHNS and CDR2 SASEGT. This chain's CDR3 is CASRRDRGVYNEQFF. The CDR3 DNA is TGTGCCAGCAGGAGGGACAGGGGCGTCTACAATGAGCAGTTCTTC.

The sample holds many counts of this clonotype. V gene TRBV20-1 combines with J gene TRBJ1-2; a possible D gene is TRBD1 (5 bases). CDR1 and CDR2 from the germline V gene are DFQATT and SNEGSKA (reference sequence). With 3 bases removed from V and 8 bases from J, the gap between germline ends came to 16 bases. The CDR3 contains 13 residues. This chain's CDR3 is CSARPSGLRGYTF. The CDR3 coding sequence is TGCAGTGCTAGGCCCTCAGGGCTTCGGGGCTACACCTTC.

V and J are TRBV20-1 and TRBJ1-1; TRBD1 agrees at 7 bases. The CDR3 extends over 13 amino acids. The germline V gene encodes CDR1 DFQATT and CDR2 SNEGSKA (reference sequence). Losses at the gene ends were 6 bases for V and 6 bases for J; bases not matched to a gene: 10. Written as DNA, the CDR3 is TGCAGTGCACTCTTTCACAGGGGCGCTGAAGCTTTCTTT. Protein sequence: CSALFHRGAEAFF.

The V gene is TRBV11-3, the J gene TRBJ2-3; D remains ambiguous. V was trimmed by 5 bases and J by 2 bases, leaving 14 bases between them. The CDR3 consists of 15 residues. Germline lookup yields CDR1 SGHNT and CDR2 YENEEA. The chain's CDR3 is CASSPNGATTDTQYF. The CDR3 DNA sequence: TGTGCCAGCAGCCCCAACGGCGCGACCACAGATACGCAGTATTTT. Filled out from reference TRBV11-3 and TRBJ2-3, the complete variable domain reads EAGVVQSPRYKIIEKKQPVAFWCNPISGHNTLYWYLQNLGQGPELLIRYENEEAVDDSQLPKDRFSAERLKGVDSTLKIQPAELGDSAVYLCASSPNGATTDTQYFGPGTRLTVL.

This clonotype turned up a few times. The chain joins TRBV18 to TRBJ2-7; D is unclear. Trimming pared 1 base from V and 2 bases from J, leaving 12 bases between. Germline V gene data show CDR1 as KGHSH and CDR2 as LQKENI. The CDR3 covers 15 residues. CDR3 bases: TGTGCCAGCTCACCACAGGCAGGATACACCTACGAGCAGTACTTC. Amino acids: CASSPQAGYTYEQYF.

This clonotype was seen once. At one end the junction does not follow the germline gene, possibly because of a read error. The chain recombines TRBV6-1 with TRBJ2-1, with D tentatively TRBD1 (5 bases). Germline V gives CDR1 MNHNS, CDR2 SASEGT. This CDR3 is 15 amino acids long. The CDR3 spells CASSEGTQHNNDQFF. As DNA, the CDR3 is TGTGCCAGCAGTGAAGGGACACAACACAACAATGATCAGTTCTTC.

Concerning this clonotype: Being one base from a much bigger clone, this may be a read error. This rearrangement joins TRBV18 to TRBJ1-1; no reliable D call. CDR1 and CDR2 (germline): KGHSH, LQKENI. The CDR3 has 15 residues. The DNA for the CDR3 is TGTGCCAGCTCACCACTAGACGGGATGAACACTGAATCTTTCTTT. Translating gives CASSPLDGMNTESFF. The full variable domain, in which reference TRBV18 and TRBJ1-1 provide the parts outside the CDR3, is NAGVMQNPRHLVRRRGQEARLRCSPMKGHSHVYWYRQLPEEGLKFMVYLQKENIIDESGMPKERFSAEFPKEGPSILRIQQVVRGDSAAYFCASSPLDGMNTESFFGQGTRLTVV.

V gene TRBV18 combines with J gene TRBJ2-7; D is undetermined. Deletions cut 0 bases from V and 0 bases from J, with 3 bases between. The CDR3 covers 13 residues. Germline V gene sequence: CDR1 KGHSH, CDR2 LQKENI. The CDR3 sequence: CASSPPSSYEQYF. For the CDR3, the DNA is TGTGCCAGCTCACCACCCAGCTCCTACGAGCAGTACTTC.

This clonotype has a count of ten or more. The chain employs TRBV7-9 and TRBJ2-7; TRBD1 might be the D (6 bases). CDR3 size: 13 residues. V gave up 5 bases and J gave up 3 bases, with 11 bases separating them. The germline CDR1 and CDR2 sequences are SEHNR and FQNEAQ (reference sequence). CDR3 nucleotides: TGTGCCAGCAGCCAAAGGACAGACTACGAGCAGTACTTC. This codes for CASSQRTDYEQYF.

As to this clonotype: Possible read error: a much larger clone is one base away. The V and J genes are TRBV20-1 and TRBJ1-2, with D possibly matching TRBD1 (5 bases). Germline-derived CDR1 and CDR2 are DFQATT and SNEGSKA (reference sequence). There are 14 residues in the CDR3. The CDR3 reads CSAPARAGNYCYTF. Here the CDR3 DNA reads TGCAGTGCCCCCGCCCGGGCAGGGAACTATTGCTACACCTTC.

This clonotype ranks as medium-sized. The chain carries TRBV15 and TRBJ2-7, with a weak D call TRBD1 (6 bases). V gave up 0 bases and J gave up 4 bases, with 19 bases separating them. Germline V gene sequence: CDR1 LNHNV, CDR2 YYDKDF (reference sequence). The CDR3 has 17 residues. CDR3 amino acids: CATSRDPAGVIGYEQYF. Written as DNA, the CDR3 is TGTGCCACCAGCAGAGATCCTGCAGGGGTTATTGGGTACGAGCAGTACTTC.

A remark on this clonotype: One base away lies a much larger clone, so this may be a sequencing read error. The V and J genes are TRBV2 and TRBJ1-6; D not certain. Germline CDR1 reads SNHLY; CDR2 reads FYNNEI. Trimming took 7 bases from V and 6 from J, leaving 13 bases between them. This CDR3 contains 14 residues. CDR3 sequence: CASKVDGINSPLHF. CDR3 DNA sequence: TGTGCCAGCAAGGTCGATGGGATTAATTCACCCCTCCACTTT.

This chain connects TRBV2 to TRBJ1-3; a weak D match, TRBD1 (5 bases). V gave up 2 bases and J gave up 2 bases, with 10 bases separating them. Germline V lookup: CDR1 SNHLY, CDR2 FYNNEI. The CDR3 loop spans 15 amino acids. Written as DNA, the CDR3 is TGTGCCAGCAGTGAACCCCAGGGTACTGGAAACACCATATATTTT. It yields the protein CASSEPQGTGNTIYF.

In its sample, this clonotype ranks as medium-sized. The J gene is TRBJ2-7, the V gene TRBV3-1; possible D gene TRBD1, 5 bases. CDR3 length: 15 residues. Germline-derived CDR1 and CDR2 are LGHDT and YNNKEL (reference sequence). The V gene lost 4 bases and the J gene lost 2 bases, with 15 bases spanning the gap. The CDR3 loop reads CASSPTGQITYEQYF. The CDR3 DNA sequence: TGTGCCAGCAGCCCGACCGGACAAATCACCTACGAGCAGTACTTC.

Notes on this clonotype: A much larger clone lies one base from this, so it may be a read error. This chain uses TRBV9 with TRBJ2-1; D is tentatively TRBD1 or TRBD2 (6 bases each). Germline CDR1 and CDR2: SGDLS and YYNGEE. CDR3 size: 19 residues. Deletions cut 3 bases from V and 4 bases from J, with 26 bases between. In nucleotides, the CDR3 is TGTGCCAGCAGCGGGCTACAGGGACTTCCGACGACGACGTACAATGAGCAGTTCTTC. Its protein product is CASSGLQGLPTTTYNEQFF. Filled out from reference TRBV9 and TRBJ2-1, the complete variable domain reads DSGVTQTPKHLITATGQRVTLRCSPRSGDLSVYWYQQSLDQGLQFLIQYYNGEERAKGNILERFSAQQFPDLHSELNLSSLELGDSALYFCASSGLQGLPTTTYNEQFFGPGTRLTVL.

By proportion, this clonotype is medium-sized. The gene calls are TRBV2 and TRBJ1-2; 9 bases fit TRBD1. With V trimmed by 6 bases and J by 4 bases, 9 bases remained unmatched. The CDR3 sequence is 15 residues long. CDR1 is SNHLY and CDR2 is FYNNEI in the germline V gene. Here the CDR3 reads CASSPGTGIGYGYTF. In DNA, the CDR3 is TGTGCCAGCAGCCCCGGGACAGGGATTGGCTATGGCTACACCTTC.

About this clonotype: A much bigger clone sits one base away, suggesting this may be a read error. The chain carries TRBV20-1 and TRBJ2-7, with 13 bases matching TRBD2. This CDR3 region has 18 residues. Germline CDR1 reads DFQATT; CDR2 reads SNEGSKA (reference sequence). V was pared by 2 bases and J by 7 bases, with 17 bases of the junction left unmatched. The CDR3 sequence: CSARSGTSGTRRLVEQYF. The CDR3 DNA reads TGCAGTGCTAGATCAGGGACTAGCGGGACGCGCCGTCTGGTGGAGCAGTACTTC.

This clonotype was seen just once. A much larger clone sits a single nucleotide away, making a read error possible. The gene calls are TRBV28 and TRBJ1-2; D gene uncertain. V lost 9 bases, J lost 7 bases, and 21 bases lay in between. CDR1 and CDR2 (germline): MDHEN, SYDVKM. This CDR3 is built from 14 residues. CDR3 nucleotides: TGTGCCAGGAGCTACTCCACGGGGTTCTCTGGCTACACCTTC. Translating gives CARSYSTGFSGYTF.